The 22 T cell receptor beta chains below all came from one sample that was sequenced in a study of CD8 T cells in ankylosing spondylitis. Study results and limitations: A TCR beta motif of under 10 highly homologous variants appeared characteristic of ankylosing spondylitis blood.

No antigen has been identified for these receptors. One entry per CDR3 protein results from TCRdb running MiXCR on the 5' RACE reads. The table includes roughly 440,000 distinct CDR3 sequences, 17% detected once. Sequenced sample: blood, either unsorted or a sorted T cell fraction (not recorded which). The receptors originated from a male donor with ankylosing spondylitis.

This clonotype was detected only a few times. The V gene is TRBV4-1, the J gene TRBJ2-1, with TRBD2 identical over 12 bases. CDR3 length: 17 amino acids. The V gene's germline CDR1 is MGHRA and CDR2 YSYEKL. The ends lost 1 base at V and 0 bases at J; junction bases unmatched: 1. Here the CDR3 reads CASSQVTSGSSYNEQFF. The CDR3 DNA reads TGCGCCAGCAGCCAAGTGACTAGCGGGAGCTCCTACAATGAGCAGTTCTTC.

This clonotype showed up just a few times. The CDR3, as DNA: TGTGCCAGCAGCGCCGGGTCCGGTGAGCAGTTCTTC. This codes for CASSAGSGEQFF. The chain couples TRBV13 to TRBJ2-1, with D unresolved. Germline values: CDR1 PRHDT, CDR2 FYEKMQ (reference sequence). V lost 5 bases and J 9 bases, leaving 11 bases between the germline ends. The CDR3 extends over 12 amino acids.

The CDR3 here is CASSLGGAREETQYF. CDR3 DNA sequence: TGTGCCAGCAGTTTAGGAGGGGCCCGGGAAGAGACCCAGTACTTC. The genes are TRBV12-3 or TRBV12-4 and TRBJ2-5; D may be TRBD1 or TRBD2 (5 bases each). The V end lost 1 base, the J end lost 3 bases, and 12 bases lay between the germline ends. The CDR3 loop spans 15 amino acids.

V and J are TRBV12-3 or TRBV12-4 and TRBJ2-5; 9 nucleotides agree with TRBD2. The CDR3 runs 15 residues. Trimming took 2 bases from V and 1 from J; bases not matched to a gene: 2. DNA of the CDR3: TGTGCCAGCAGTTTACGCGGGGGGGCCCAAGAGACCCAGTACTTC. Amino acids: CASSLRGGAQETQYF.

The rearrangement joins TRBV19 to TRBJ1-2; 9 nucleotides agree with TRBD1. The CDR3 has 14 residues. CDR1 and CDR2 from the germline V gene are LNHDA and SQIVND (reference sequence). Trimming removed 7 bases from V and 0 bases from J; junction bases left unmatched: 3. The CDR3 spells CASTRDRANYGYTF. The CDR3 DNA follows: TGTGCCAGTACCAGGGACAGGGCTAACTATGGCTACACCTTC.

This clonotype turned up a few times. V and J are TRBV4-3 and TRBJ2-3; 8 bases are a match to TRBD1. Unmatched junction bases numbered 4, after V lost 1 base and J lost 1 base. The CDR3 spans 16 residues. CDR1 and CDR2 (germline): LGHNA, YSLEER. CDR3: CASSQATGGGTDTQYF. The CDR3 region has the DNA TGCGCCAGCAGCCAAGCAACAGGGGGTGGCACAGATACGCAGTATTTT.

The CDR3 sequence is CASSKLAEEQFF. In DNA, the CDR3 is TGTGCCAGCAGTAAACTAGCGGAAGAGCAGTTCTTC. This chain joins TRBV6-2 or TRBV6-3 and TRBJ2-1; 8 nucleotides line up with TRBD2. CDR3 length: 12 amino acids. Germline-derived CDR1 and CDR2 are MNHEY and SVGEGT. Trimming cost V 5 bases and J 10 bases; bases outside gene matches: 4.

The table lists this clonotype with a few counts. The V call is TRBV3-1, the J call TRBJ2-7; D unclear. Trimming took off 0 bases at V and 7 bases at J, with 10 bases between the two ends. Looked up from germline, CDR1 is LGHDT and CDR2 is YNNKEL (reference sequence). There are 13 residues in the CDR3. The CDR3 DNA reads TGTGCCAGCAGCCAAGAGGGCGCGCGGGAGCAGTACTTC. The encoded protein is CASSQEGAREQYF.

This clonotype has a handful of counts. V usage is TRBV14 and J usage is TRBJ2-1; TRBD2 matches 12 bases. The junction had 3 bases not matched to a gene; V was cut back by 4 bases and J by 5 bases. Germline assignment: CDR1 SGHDN and CDR2 FVKESK. CDR3 length: 15 residues. CDR3 protein: CASSRWTSGDNEQFF. The CDR3 DNA follows: TGTGCCAGCAGCCGATGGACTAGCGGGGACAATGAGCAGTTCTTC.

The rearrangement uses TRBV7-2 and TRBJ1-3, with D possibly TRBD1 on 5 matching bases. Per germline, CDR1 SGHTA and CDR2 FQGNSA. V was cut by 1 base and J by 0 bases, with 7 bases left in between. The CDR3 sequence is 15 residues long. CDR3 protein: CASSLGQSSGNTIYF. The CDR3 nucleotides are TGTGCCAGCAGCTTAGGACAGAGCTCTGGAAACACCATATATTTT.

In this sample, this clonotype turned up a few times. J is TRBJ2-3 and V is TRBV20-1; 10 bases are shared with TRBD2. CDR3 length equals 16 residues. Germline values: CDR1 DFQATT, CDR2 SNEGSKA (reference sequence). J lost 2 bases, V lost 2 bases, and 7 bases had no gene match. The DNA for the CDR3 is TGCAGTGCTAGAAGAGGTAGCGGGAGGATCACAGATACGCAGTATTTT. It specifies CSARRGSGRITDTQYF.

The J gene is TRBJ2-2, the V gene TRBV20-1; D possibly uses TRBD1 or TRBD2 (6 bases each). The CDR3 loop spans 17 amino acids. The germline gives CDR1 DFQATT, CDR2 SNEGSKA (reference sequence). V gave up 0 bases and J gave up 5 bases, with 19 bases separating them. CDR3 protein: CSARDRISGGGTGELFF. CDR3 coding DNA: TGCAGTGCTAGAGATCGGATTAGCGGAGGGGGGACCGGGGAGCTGTTTTTT.

This clonotype came up once. The chain recombines TRBV11-1 with TRBJ2-1, with 10 nucleotides matching TRBD2. Germline CDR1 is SGHAT and CDR2 is FQDESV (reference sequence). Trimming at V came to 7 bases and at J to 4 bases, leaving 16 bases not matched to a gene. This CDR3 has 18 residues. The CDR3 region has the DNA TGTGCCAGCATCCTCGCGGTAGGACGGACTAGCGGTTACAATGAGCAGTTCTTC. Amino acids: CASILAVGRTSGYNEQFF.

The CDR3 DNA follows: TGCAGTGCTAGAGATCCTCGGGTGGGCTGGGGCTACACCTTC. Encoded protein: CSARDPRVGWGYTF. This sequence joins TRBV20-1 and TRBJ1-2; no clear D gene. Germline V gene lookup returns CDR1 DFQATT and CDR2 SNEGSKA (reference sequence). The CDR3 contains 14 residues. V lost 0 bases to trimming and J lost 8 bases, with 16 bases between them.

The rearrangement uses TRBV5-1 and TRBJ2-3, with TRBD1 matching 8 bases. Unmatched junction bases numbered 4, after V lost 3 bases and J lost 1 base. CDR3 length: 15 amino acids. Looked up from germline, CDR1 is SGHRS and CDR2 is YFSETQ. The CDR3 reads CASSWGTGGTDTQYF. CDR3 in DNA: TGCGCCAGCAGCTGGGGGACAGGTGGCACAGATACGCAGTATTTT.

V gene TRBV20-1 combines with J gene TRBJ2-1; D tentatively reads TRBD1 or TRBD2 (5 bases each). The CDR3 extends over 13 amino acids. From germline, CDR1 is DFQATT and CDR2 SNEGSKA (reference sequence). The ends were cut back, 6 bases at V and 5 bases at J, with 14 bases in the middle. The CDR3 protein is CSATGRVHNEQFF. The CDR3 DNA reads TGCAGTGCCACGGGACGGGTCCACAATGAGCAGTTCTTC.

This clonotype was counted between two and nine times. V is TRBV7-2 and J is TRBJ1-2; possibly TRBD1 for D (5 bases). CDR1 SGHTA and CDR2 FQGNSA come from the germline V gene. The V gene lost 1 base and the J gene lost 13 bases, with 16 bases spanning the gap. The CDR3 sequence is 13 residues long. The CDR3 here is CASSLVGQSRLTF. The CDR3 nucleotides read TGTGCCAGCAGCTTAGTCGGACAAAGTAGACTCACCTTC.

The J gene is TRBJ2-1, the V gene TRBV4-1; TRBD2 is a possible D gene (6 bases). The V and J ends lost 1 base and 15 bases respectively, with 16 bases between them. The germline gives CDR1 MGHRA, CDR2 YSYEKL. This CDR3 region has 13 residues. CDR3 sequence: CASSQARDSPRFF. CDR3 DNA: TGCGCCAGCAGCCAAGCACGGGACTCCCCTAGGTTCTTC.

The chain has TRBV18 and TRBJ1-4; unclear D gene. Trimming took off 6 bases at V and 2 bases at J, with 13 bases between the two ends. This CDR3 region has 15 residues. CDR1 and CDR2 from the germline V gene are KGHSH and LQKENI. CDR3 nucleotides: TGTGCCAGCTCCCAGGACCCCGTGACTAATGAAAAACTGTTTTTT. This translates into CASSQDPVTNEKLFF.

This chain joins TRBV25-1 and TRBJ2-1, with D perhaps matching TRBD1 (5 bases). The length of the CDR3 is 14 residues. In germline, CDR1 is MGHDK, CDR2 SYGVNS. Trimming pared 0 bases from V and 4 bases from J, leaving 7 bases between. DNA for the CDR3: TGTGCCAGCAGTGAATATCAGGGATACAATGAGCAGTTCTTC. It codes for CASSEYQGYNEQFF.

This clonotype was counted a few times. The chain couples TRBV13 to TRBJ2-4, with 9 bases that match TRBD1. V dropped 6 bases and J dropped 9; count of bases not matched to a gene: 12. The CDR3 runs to 15 residues. Germline assignment: CDR1 PRHDT and CDR2 FYEKMQ (reference sequence). The CDR3 DNA follows: TGTGCCAGCAGTATACGCTTGGGACAGGGTAGCATTCAGTACTTC. Its translation: CASSIRLGQGSIQYF.

This clonotype appeared many times. This chain uses TRBV24-1 with TRBJ2-5; 7 positions match TRBD1. J lost 4 bases, V lost 3 bases, and 19 bases had no gene match. Germline assignment: CDR1 KGHDR and CDR2 SFDVKD. This CDR3 region has 19 residues. DNA of the CDR3: TGTGCCACCAGTGATCCTCTCTGGGACAGTGGGGCAGGGGTAGAGACCCAGTACTTC. Translation gives CATSDPLWDSGAGVETQYF.